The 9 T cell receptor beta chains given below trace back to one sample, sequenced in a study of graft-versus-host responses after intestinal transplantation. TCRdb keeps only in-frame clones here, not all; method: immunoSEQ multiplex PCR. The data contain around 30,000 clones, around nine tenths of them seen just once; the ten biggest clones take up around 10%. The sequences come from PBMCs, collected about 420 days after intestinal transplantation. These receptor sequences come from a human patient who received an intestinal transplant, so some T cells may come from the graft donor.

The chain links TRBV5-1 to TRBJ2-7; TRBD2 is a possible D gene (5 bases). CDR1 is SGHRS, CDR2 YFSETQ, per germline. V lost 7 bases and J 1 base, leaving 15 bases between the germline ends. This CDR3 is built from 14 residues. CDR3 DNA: TGCGCCAGCTTTCCTGGAGGCGGTTCCTACGAGCAGTACTTC. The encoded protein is CASFPGGGSYEQYF.

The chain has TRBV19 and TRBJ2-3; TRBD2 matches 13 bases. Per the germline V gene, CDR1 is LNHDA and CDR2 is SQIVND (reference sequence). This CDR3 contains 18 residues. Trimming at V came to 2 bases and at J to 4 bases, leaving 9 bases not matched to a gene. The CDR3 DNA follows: TGTGCCAGTAGTATAACTAGCGGGAGGGCCGATCGACCAGATACGCAGTATTTT. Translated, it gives CASSITSGRADRPDTQYF.

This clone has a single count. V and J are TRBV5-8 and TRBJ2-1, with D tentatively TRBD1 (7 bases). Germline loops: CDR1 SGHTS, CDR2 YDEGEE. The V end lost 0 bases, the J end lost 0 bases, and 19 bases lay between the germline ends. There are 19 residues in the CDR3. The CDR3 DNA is TGTGCCAGCAGCTTGGTTTTTGCAGGGGGGCTCAGCTCCTACAATGAGCAGTTCTTC. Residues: CASSLVFAGGLSSYNEQFF.

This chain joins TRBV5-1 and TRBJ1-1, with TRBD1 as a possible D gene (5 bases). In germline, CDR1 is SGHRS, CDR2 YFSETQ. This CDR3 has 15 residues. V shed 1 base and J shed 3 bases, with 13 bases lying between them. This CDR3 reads CASSLSEGGDTEAFF. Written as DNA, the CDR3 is TGCGCCAGCAGCTTGAGTGAGGGAGGGGACACTGAAGCTTTCTTT.

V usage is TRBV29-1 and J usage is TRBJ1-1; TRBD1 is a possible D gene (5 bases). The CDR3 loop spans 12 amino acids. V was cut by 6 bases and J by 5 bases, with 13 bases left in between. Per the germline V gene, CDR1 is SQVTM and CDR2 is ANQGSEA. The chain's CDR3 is CSVRRRGTEAFF. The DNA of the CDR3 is TGCAGCGTCCGGCGAAGGGGAACTGAAGCTTTCTTT.

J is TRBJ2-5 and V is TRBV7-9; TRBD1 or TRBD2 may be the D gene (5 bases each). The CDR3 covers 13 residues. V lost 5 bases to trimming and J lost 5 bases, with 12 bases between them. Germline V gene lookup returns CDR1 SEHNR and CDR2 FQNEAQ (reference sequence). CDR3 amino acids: CASSPGRLETQYF. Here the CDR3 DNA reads TGTGCCAGCAGCCCGGGACGGCTGGAGACCCAGTACTTC.

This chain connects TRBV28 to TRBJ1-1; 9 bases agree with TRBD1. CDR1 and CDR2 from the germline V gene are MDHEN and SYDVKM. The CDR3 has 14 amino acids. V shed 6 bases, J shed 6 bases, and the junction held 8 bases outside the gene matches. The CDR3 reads CASRPGQGVPEAFF. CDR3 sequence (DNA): TGTGCCAGCAGACCGGGACAGGGCGTTCCTGAAGCTTTCTTT.

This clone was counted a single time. In nucleotides, the CDR3 is TGTGCCAGCCGGCCTTCTTCGGGCAATGAGCAGTTCTTC. Its protein is CASRPSSGNEQFF. This rearrangement joins TRBV6-1 to TRBJ2-1; D call uncertain. Germline CDR1 reads MNHNS; CDR2 reads SASEGT. This CDR3 is 13 amino acids long. V lost 8 bases and J 6 bases, leaving 14 bases between the germline ends.

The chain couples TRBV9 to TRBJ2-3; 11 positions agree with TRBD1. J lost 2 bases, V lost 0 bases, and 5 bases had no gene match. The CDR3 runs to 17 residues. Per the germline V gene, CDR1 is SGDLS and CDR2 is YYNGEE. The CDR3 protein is CASSVDWTGGFTDTQYF. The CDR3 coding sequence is TGTGCCAGCAGCGTAGATTGGACAGGGGGCTTCACAGATACGCAGTATTTT.